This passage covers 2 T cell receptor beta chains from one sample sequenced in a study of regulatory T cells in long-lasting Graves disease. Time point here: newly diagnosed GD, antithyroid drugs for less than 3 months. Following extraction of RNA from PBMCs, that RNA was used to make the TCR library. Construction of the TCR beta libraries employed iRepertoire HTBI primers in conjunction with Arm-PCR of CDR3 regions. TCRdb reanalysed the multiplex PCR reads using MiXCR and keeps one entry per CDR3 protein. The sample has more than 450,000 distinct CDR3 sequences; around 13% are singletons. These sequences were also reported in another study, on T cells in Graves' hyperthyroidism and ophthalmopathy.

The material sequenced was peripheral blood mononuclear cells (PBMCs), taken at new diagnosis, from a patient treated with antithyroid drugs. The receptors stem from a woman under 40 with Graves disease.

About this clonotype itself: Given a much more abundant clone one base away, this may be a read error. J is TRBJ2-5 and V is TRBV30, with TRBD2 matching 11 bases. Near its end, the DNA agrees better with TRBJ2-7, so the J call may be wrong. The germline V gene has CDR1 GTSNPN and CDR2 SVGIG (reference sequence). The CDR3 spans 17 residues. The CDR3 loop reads CAWSRLDSGRASSEQYF. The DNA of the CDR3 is TGTGCCTGGAGCCGCCTGGATAGCGGGAGGGCCTCCAGCGAGCAGTACTTC.

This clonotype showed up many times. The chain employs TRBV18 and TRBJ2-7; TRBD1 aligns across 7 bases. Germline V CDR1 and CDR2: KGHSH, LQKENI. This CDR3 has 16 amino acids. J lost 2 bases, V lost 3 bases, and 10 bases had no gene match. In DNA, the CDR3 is TGTGCCAGCTCACCTTTACACAGGGGATCGACCTACGAGCAGTACTTC. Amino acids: CASSPLHRGSTYEQYF.